This entry lists 15 T cell receptor beta chains sequenced from one sample in a study of blood T cells in healthy people across ages. For the second PCR, which ran for 7 to 11 cycles, a sample-barcoded 5' primer and a J-beta primer mix were used. TCRdb reanalysed the 5' RACE reads using MiXCR and keeps one entry per CDR3 protein. The sample includes roughly 800,000 distinct CDR3 sequences, more than 45% seen only once; the top ten take around 20%. The sample consisted of blood. These receptors all stem from a man aged 25-45 years in good health.

This clonotype showed up just a few times. This chain links TRBV2 with TRBJ2-1; 10 bases are shared with TRBD1. Trimming took 6 bases from V and 10 from J; bases not matched to a gene: 9. From germline, CDR1 is SNHLY and CDR2 FYNNEI. The CDR3 covers 14 residues. The CDR3 sequence is CASRDPGTGVEQFF. CDR3 nucleotides: TGTGCCAGCAGGGATCCCGGGACAGGGGTAGAGCAGTTCTTC.

This sequence joins TRBV14 and TRBJ2-3; 7 positions match TRBD1. The CDR3 has 14 amino acids. Losses at the gene ends were 0 bases for V and 8 bases for J; bases not matched to a gene: 5. Germline V gives CDR1 SGHDN, CDR2 FVKESK. The CDR3, as DNA: TGTGCCAGCAGCCAAGATATGCAGGGGGTTACGCAGTATTTT. Its translation: CASSQDMQGVTQYF.

This clonotype has only a few counts. The chain uses TRBV29-1 and TRBJ2-1; no firm D call. Germline assignment: CDR1 SQVTM and CDR2 ANQGSEA. This CDR3 region has 11 residues. Trimming removed 8 bases from V and 6 bases from J, with 11 bases in between. Here the CDR3 reads CSINVSNEQFF. As DNA, the CDR3 is TGCAGCATTAACGTATCCAATGAGCAGTTCTTC.

This chain joins TRBV20-1 and TRBJ1-1, with D unresolved. Germline V lookup: CDR1 DFQATT, CDR2 SNEGSKA (reference sequence). There are 14 residues in the CDR3. Trimming removed 2 bases at V and 1 base at J, with 11 bases between. CDR3 in DNA: TGCAGTGCTAGACCCCCCACGGAGAACACTGAAGCTTTCTTT. Protein: CSARPPTENTEAFF.

This clonotype has only a few counts. The chain uses TRBV20-1 and TRBJ2-7, with 9 nucleotides matching TRBD1. There are 13 residues in the CDR3. V trimming: 7 bases; J trimming: 3 bases; junction bases outside the gene matches: 7. Looked up from germline, CDR1 is DFQATT and CDR2 is SNEGSKA (reference sequence). The CDR3 region is CSVPRDRVYEQYF. CDR3 bases: TGCAGTGTTCCCCGGGACAGGGTCTACGAGCAGTACTTC.

This chain uses TRBV5-1 with TRBJ2-5; 8 nucleotides agree with TRBD1. J was trimmed by 11 bases and V by 3 bases; bases with no gene match: 12. Germline-derived CDR1 and CDR2 are SGHRS and YFSETQ. This CDR3 spans 14 amino acids. CDR3 protein: CASSWDSGTGEQYF. CDR3 coding DNA: TGCGCCAGCAGCTGGGATTCCGGGACAGGAGAGCAGTACTTC.

This chain joins TRBV20-1 and TRBJ2-5; TRBD1 matches 8 bases. Germline lookup yields CDR1 DFQATT and CDR2 SNEGSKA (reference sequence). The CDR3 runs 13 residues. V shed 2 bases, J shed 5 bases, and the junction held 4 bases outside the gene matches. The CDR3 sequence is CSARHRDRETQYF. The CDR3, as DNA: TGCAGTGCTAGACACCGGGACAGGGAGACCCAGTACTTC.

The chain links TRBV5-1 to TRBJ2-7, with a possible D match to TRBD2 (5 bases). The CDR3 has 13 residues. Deletions cut 2 bases from V and 5 bases from J, with 11 bases between. Looked up from germline, CDR1 is SGHRS and CDR2 is YFSETQ. This chain's CDR3 is CASSLLDFHEQYF. CDR3 DNA: TGCGCCAGCAGCTTACTAGATTTCCACGAGCAGTACTTC.

This clonotype was detected only a few times. This chain uses TRBV7-8 with TRBJ1-2; D might be TRBD1 (6 bases). The CDR3 consists of 17 residues. Looked up from germline, CDR1 is SGHVS and CDR2 is FQNEAQ. V lost 3 bases and J 2 bases, leaving 19 bases between the germline ends. CDR3 amino acids: CASSLPPTGRINYGYTF. CDR3 nucleotides: TGTGCCAGCAGCTTGCCCCCCACAGGGAGAATCAACTATGGCTACACCTTC.

This clonotype was found many times. The chain combines TRBV25-1 with TRBJ2-5; the D is unclear. V shed 4 bases and J shed 4 bases, with 1 base lying between them. The germline V gene encodes CDR1 MGHDK and CDR2 SYGVNS. The CDR3 is 10 residues long. The CDR3 DNA is TGTGCCAGCAGTGGAGAGACCCAGTACTTC. Residues: CASSGETQYF. Full variable domain (missing parts from reference TRBV25-1 and TRBJ2-5): EADIYQTPRYLVIGTGKKITLECSQTMGHDKMYWYQQDPGMELHLIHYSYGVNSTEKGDLSSESTVSRIRTEHFPLTLESARPSHTSQYLCASSGETQYFGPGTRLLVL.

The CDR3 region is CASSQEERGDNEQFF. Written as DNA, the CDR3 is TGCGCCAGCAGCCAAGAGGAGCGGGGAGACAATGAGCAGTTCTTC. The V and J genes are TRBV4-3 and TRBJ2-1, with TRBD2 matching 7 bases. The V gene's germline CDR1 is LGHNA and CDR2 YSLEER. V shed 0 bases, J shed 5 bases, and the junction held 4 bases outside the gene matches. CDR3 length: 15 amino acids.

This chain links TRBV7-2 with TRBJ2-7, with 7 bases fitting TRBD2. Looked up from germline, CDR1 is SGHTA and CDR2 is FQGNSA. The CDR3 is 18 residues long. The ends lost 4 bases at V and 0 bases at J; junction bases unmatched: 15. CDR3 protein: CASSYRRGSFGFSYEQYF. CDR3 sequence (DNA): TGTGCCAGCAGCTATCGTCGCGGGAGTTTTGGGTTCTCCTACGAGCAGTACTTC.

Here the CDR3 reads CASSSTVDTQYF. The CDR3 nucleotides read TGTGCCAGCAGCTCGACTGTGGATACGCAGTATTTT. This chain links TRBV7-9 with TRBJ2-3; no reliable D call. The CDR3 loop spans 12 amino acids. Germline CDR1 reads SEHNR; CDR2 reads FQNEAQ (reference sequence). Trimming stripped 4 bases from V and 6 bases from J, with 8 bases between. Supplemented by reference TRBV7-9 and TRBJ2-3, the full variable domain reads DTGVSQNPRHKITKRGQNVTFRCDPISEHNRLYWYRQTLGQGPEFLTYFQNEAQLEKSRLLSDRFSAERPKGSFSTLEIQRTEQGDSAMYLCASSSTVDTQYFGPGTRLTVL.

The chain links TRBV20-1 to TRBJ1-6, with a possible D match to TRBD1 (5 bases). Deletions cut 0 bases from V and 9 bases from J, with 9 bases between. The CDR3 length is 13 residues. Germline V CDR1 and CDR2: DFQATT, SNEGSKA (reference sequence). The CDR3 spells CSARDTRVSPLHF. CDR3 in DNA: TGCAGTGCTAGAGACACCAGGGTTTCACCCCTCCACTTT.

The chain links TRBV21-1 to TRBJ1-1. TRBV21-1 is annotated as a pseudogene. This CDR3 comprises 17 residues. The CDR3 is CASSKKRLRDKNTEAFF. In DNA form, the CDR3 reads TGTGCCAGCAGCAAAAAAAGGTTAAGGGACAAGAACACTGAAGCTTTCTTT.